Listed here are 25 T cell receptor beta chains from one sample, sequenced in a study of cytomegalovirus exposure and HLA in healthy donors. Amplification used 60 Vbeta primers and 13 Jbeta primers. Assay: immunoSEQ multiplex PCR; the TCRdb copy retains only in-frame clones and omits some. Altogether roughly 190,000 clones are present, about 90% being singletons, with the ten largest covering around 1%. Sequencing was done on a sample of PBMCs. These receptors came from a boy aged 2 to 9 in good health and CMV-seronegative.

The chain has TRBV19 and TRBJ2-3, with D possibly matching TRBD2 (7 bases). The germline CDR1 and CDR2 sequences are LNHDA and SQIVND (reference sequence). V lost 7 bases, J lost 3 bases, and 17 bases lay in between. CDR3 size: 15 residues. The CDR3 sequence: CASNGGGSRTDTQYF. The CDR3 DNA reads TGTGCCAGTAACGGCGGGGGCTCGCGAACAGATACGCAGTATTTT.

V usage is TRBV6-1 and J usage is TRBJ2-7; TRBD2 is a possible D gene (5 bases). V lost 5 bases to trimming and J lost 6 bases, with 20 bases between them. The CDR3 runs to 15 residues. The germline V gene encodes CDR1 MNHNS and CDR2 SASEGT. This CDR3 reads CASSPISLPGSEQYF. In nucleotides, the CDR3 is TGTGCCAGCAGTCCTATTAGCCTACCGGGATCCGAGCAGTACTTC.

The chain employs TRBV19 and TRBJ2-1; 8 positions agree with TRBD1. There are 17 residues in the CDR3. Germline assignment: CDR1 LNHDA and CDR2 SQIVND (reference sequence). After removal of 6 bases from V and 1 base from J, the junction contained 11 bases not matched to a gene. The CDR3 DNA follows: TGTGCCAGTAGGGGGACAGGAGTCATTTCATCCTACAATGAGCAGTTCTTC. It encodes CASRGTGVISSYNEQFF.

CDR3 sequence: CASSYAGQGRTYEQYF. The CDR3 DNA sequence: TGTGCCAGCAGTTACGCCGGACAGGGGAGGACGTACGAGCAGTACTTC. The rearrangement joins TRBV6-5 to TRBJ2-7; TRBD1 agrees at 9 bases. J was trimmed by 4 bases and V by 2 bases; bases with no gene match: 9. Germline V CDR1 and CDR2: MNHEY, SVGAGI. The CDR3 covers 16 residues.

V gene TRBV27 combines with J gene TRBJ2-1, with 8 bases aligning to TRBD1. V dropped 10 bases and J dropped 7; count of bases not matched to a gene: 6. The CDR3 covers 12 residues. Germline assignment: CDR1 MNHEY and CDR2 SMNVEV (reference sequence). CDR3 DNA: TGTGCCAAAGACAGGGGAGCGAATGAGCAGTTCTTC. It is translated as CAKDRGANEQFF.

The chain employs TRBV19 and TRBJ2-2; 8 bases fit TRBD1. Germline V CDR1 and CDR2: LNHDA, SQIVND (reference sequence). V trimming: 10 bases; J trimming: 4 bases; junction bases outside the gene matches: 8. This CDR3 is built from 14 residues. CDR3 loop: CATQRTGGTGELFF. The CDR3 region has the DNA TGTGCCACCCAACGAACAGGGGGCACCGGGGAGCTGTTTTTT.

The chain carries TRBV5-1 and TRBJ1-1; TRBD1 is a possible D gene (6 bases). Between the trimmed V and J ends, which lost 1 base and 2 bases, there was a span of 12 bases. Germline V gene data show CDR1 as SGHRS and CDR2 as YFSETQ. The CDR3 length is 15 residues. CDR3 amino acids: CASSLNRERNTEAFF. In nucleotides, the CDR3 is TGCGCCAGCAGCTTGAACAGGGAAAGAAACACTGAAGCTTTCTTT. The full variable domain, completed using reference TRBV5-1 and TRBJ1-1, is KAGVTQTPRYLIKTRGQQVTLSCSPISGHRSVSWYQQTPGQGLQFLFEYFSETQRNKGNFPGRFSGRQFSNSRSEMNVSTLELGDSALYLCASSLNRERNTEAFFGQGTRLTVV.

The chain joins TRBV5-1 to TRBJ1-4; D may be TRBD1 (5 bases). The CDR3 consists of 15 residues. Germline V gene lookup returns CDR1 SGHRS and CDR2 YFSETQ. Trimming removed 3 bases from V and 3 bases from J, with 12 bases in between. Here the CDR3 DNA reads TGCGCCAGCAGCTCCGGTGACAGAGCTAATGAAAAACTGTTTTTT. It specifies CASSSGDRANEKLFF.

This clone was picked up one time. V and J are TRBV6-6 and TRBJ2-2; no firm D call. This CDR3 region has 15 residues. Germline V CDR1 and CDR2: MNHNY, SVGAGI (reference sequence). The V and J ends lost 0 bases and 5 bases respectively, with 10 bases between them. The CDR3 DNA reads as TGTGCCAGCAGTTACTCTCGGGTGCGAACCGGGGAGCTGTTTTTT. It is translated as CASSYSRVRTGELFF.

The J gene is TRBJ1-2, the V gene TRBV2, with 7 nucleotides matching TRBD1. The CDR3 sequence is 13 residues long. V was pared by 1 base and J by 8 bases, with 4 bases of the junction left unmatched. The germline V gene has CDR1 SNHLY and CDR2 FYNNEI. CDR3 sequence: CASSEEGTVGYTF. In nucleotides, the CDR3 is TGTGCCAGCAGTGAAGAGGGGACAGTAGGCTACACCTTC.

V is TRBV30 and J is TRBJ2-7, with 7 bases fitting TRBD2. Unmatched junction bases numbered 10, after V lost 0 bases and J lost 2 bases. In germline, CDR1 is GTSNPN, CDR2 SVGIG (reference sequence). The CDR3 length is 16 residues. The CDR3 region is CAWSVLYRDYTYEQYF. DNA of the CDR3: TGTGCCTGGAGTGTACTATATCGGGACTACACCTACGAGCAGTACTTC.

The rearrangement uses TRBV28 and TRBJ1-2; 7 bases are a match to TRBD1. The V segment lost 7 bases and the J segment 6 bases; nucleotides outside the gene matches: 5. Per germline, CDR1 MDHEN and CDR2 SYDVKM. The CDR3 extends over 12 amino acids. The CDR3 sequence is CASTKGQDGYTF. CDR3 coding DNA: TGTGCCAGCACCAAAGGACAGGATGGCTACACCTTC.

The chain couples TRBV5-1 to TRBJ1-4; perhaps TRBD1 as D (5 bases). The CDR3 has 16 residues. Germline lookup yields CDR1 SGHRS and CDR2 YFSETQ. The germline V and J ends were trimmed by 4 bases and 0 bases, with 13 bases remaining between them. CDR3 coding DNA: TGCGCCAGCAGCGTAGACAGCTCTGCAACTAATGAAAAACTGTTTTTT. Translating it yields CASSVDSSATNEKLFF.

The V and J genes are TRBV10-3 and TRBJ2-7, with TRBD1 identical over 7 bases. The CDR3 is made up of 12 amino acids. J was trimmed by 10 bases and V by 7 bases; bases with no gene match: 10. Per the germline V gene, CDR1 is ENHRY and CDR2 is SYGVKD. The CDR3 DNA is TGTGCCATCAAAGGGGGACAGAGGAAACAGTACTTC. This sequence encodes CAIKGGQRKQYF.

In nucleotides, the CDR3 is TGTGCCAGCTCCCTAAATCCCGGACAGCTGAATGAAAAACTGTTTTTT. It translates to CASSLNPGQLNEKLFF. The chain joins TRBV18 to TRBJ1-4; possible D gene TRBD1, 6 bases. The CDR3 is 16 residues long. From germline, CDR1 is KGHSH and CDR2 LQKENI. Trimming took off 6 bases at V and 5 bases at J, with 19 bases between the two ends. Full variable domain (remainder filled in from reference TRBV18 and TRBJ1-4): NAGVMQNPRHLVRRRGQEARLRCSPMKGHSHVYWYRQLPEEGLKFMVYLQKENIIDESGMPKERFSAEFPKEGPSILRIQQVVRGDSAAYFCASSLNPGQLNEKLFFGSGTQLSVL.

This chain connects TRBV2 to TRBJ2-1, with 12 bases matching TRBD1. CDR1 is SNHLY and CDR2 is FYNNEI in the germline V gene. CDR3 size: 16 residues. The V and J ends lost 6 bases and 5 bases, in that order; junction bases with no gene match: 8. The CDR3 DNA sequence: TGTGCCAGCAGGCCAGGGGACAGGGGGCTGCACAATGAGCAGTTCTTC. Its translation is CASRPGDRGLHNEQFF.

This rearrangement joins TRBV6-1 to TRBJ2-7, with a weak D call TRBD2 (6 bases). V was shortened by 4 bases and J by 2 bases, with 15 bases between the two germline ends. Germline CDR1 and CDR2: MNHNS and SASEGT. CDR3 length equals 15 residues. CDR3 amino acids: CASSGYSGGAYEQYF. DNA for the CDR3: TGTGCCAGCAGTGGCTATTCGGGCGGGGCCTACGAGCAGTACTTC.

This clone came up once. J is TRBJ1-5 and V is TRBV7-3; 7 bases agree with TRBD1. This CDR3 is 17 amino acids long. The germline CDR1 and CDR2 sequences are SGHTA and FQGTGA. V shed 2 bases, J shed 1 base, and the junction held 8 bases outside the gene matches. The CDR3 is CASSLAAGGGSNQPQHF. CDR3 nucleotides: TGTGCCAGCAGCTTAGCGGCAGGGGGTGGGAGCAATCAGCCCCAGCATTTT.

The chain joins TRBV5-1 to TRBJ2-7; no reliable D call. Trimming removed 2 bases at V and 5 bases at J, with 5 bases between. CDR1 is SGHRS, CDR2 YFSETQ, per germline. This CDR3 contains 11 residues. CDR3 in DNA: TGCGCCAGCAGCTTTTCGGACGAGCAGTACTTC. Translated: CASSFSDEQYF.

In this sample, this clone turned up a few times. The V and J genes are TRBV6-5 and TRBJ1-6; D is possibly TRBD1 (5 bases). CDR3 length: 15 residues. The V and J ends lost 4 bases and 10 bases respectively, with 17 bases between them. The V gene's germline CDR1 is MNHEY and CDR2 SVGAGI. The CDR3 reads CASSFTSRVGSPLHF. Written as DNA, the CDR3 is TGTGCCAGCAGTTTTACCTCCAGGGTAGGCTCACCCCTCCACTTT.

This chain connects TRBV6-5 to TRBJ2-5; the match to TRBD1 covers 9 bases. With the DNA end fitting TRBJ2-7 better, the J assignment may be wrong. From germline, CDR1 is MNHEY and CDR2 SVGAGI. The CDR3 totals 14 residues. The CDR3 here is CASGHGQGQYEQYF. The CDR3 nucleotides are TGTGCCAGCGGCCATGGACAGGGGCAATACGAGCAGTACTTC.

CDR3 residues: CASSPRLAGALITDTQYF. CDR3 bases: TGCGCCAGCAGCCCGAGGCTAGCGGGGGCCCTAATTACAGATACGCAGTATTTT. The chain couples TRBV4-1 to TRBJ2-3, with 10 nucleotides matching TRBD2. Germline CDR1 is MGHRA and CDR2 is YSYEKL. The CDR3 is 18 amino acids. Trimming took 4 bases from V and 3 from J; bases not matched to a gene: 13.

The gene calls are TRBV7-2 and TRBJ1-5; no clear D. With 7 bases removed from V and 6 bases from J, the gap between germline ends came to 13 bases. Germline V gene sequence: CDR1 SGHTA, CDR2 FQGNSA. The CDR3 is made up of 13 amino acids. The CDR3 sequence: CASTPIAGQPQHF. The CDR3 bases are TGTGCCAGCACCCCAATTGCGGGTCAGCCCCAGCATTTT.

The chain couples TRBV29-1 to TRBJ2-5; tentatively, D is TRBD1 (5 bases). Germline CDR1 is SQVTM and CDR2 is ANQGSEA. This CDR3 region has 14 residues. The V and J ends lost 7 bases and 0 bases respectively, with 15 bases between them. The CDR3 sequence: CSANSQGNQETQYF. In nucleotides, the CDR3 is TGCAGCGCTAACTCTCAGGGTAACCAAGAGACCCAGTACTTC.

The chain carries TRBV5-6 and TRBJ2-1; 10 nucleotides align to TRBD1. Germline values: CDR1 SGHDT, CDR2 YYEEEE. The V and J ends lost 4 bases and 7 bases, in that order; junction bases with no gene match: 11. The CDR3 is 16 residues long. CDR3 nucleotide sequence: TGTGCCAGCAGCCAAGGACAGGGGGGGGTTTGGAATGAGCAGTTCTTC. It specifies CASSQGQGGVWNEQFF. Drawing the rest from reference TRBV5-6 and TRBJ2-1, the complete variable domain is DAGVTQSPTHLIKTRGQQVTLRCSPKSGHDTVSWYQQALGQGPQFIFQYYEEEERQRGNFPDRFSGHQFPNYSSELNVNALLLGDSALYLCASSQGQGGVWNEQFFGPGTRLTVL.